These 28 T cell receptor beta chains originate from one sample sequenced in a study of blood T cell repertoires in COVID-19. Assay used: immunoSEQ multiplex PCR; TCRdb lists only in-frame clones, some missing. In the table there are under 300,000 clones, more than 70% of which are singletons. The sequenced sample was peripheral blood. Receptor source: an older man with acute or convalescent COVID-19.

The chain recombines TRBV3-1 (or the pseudogene TRBV3-2) with TRBJ2-1; 9 bases fit TRBD2. The CDR3 loop spans 18 amino acids. V lost 5 bases, J lost 12 bases, and 23 bases stayed unmatched. Germline V gives CDR1 LGHDT, CDR2 YNNKEL (reference sequence). The CDR3 DNA is TGTGCCAGCAGCACTATGGATATCGGGGTGGCTAGCGGGGTGGTGCAGTTCTTC. It specifies CASSTMDIGVASGVVQFF.

V usage is TRBV7-8 and J usage is TRBJ1-5, with TRBD1 matching 8 bases. The CDR3 consists of 16 residues. The V and J ends lost 1 base and 4 bases, in that order; junction bases with no gene match: 6. CDR1 SGHVS and CDR2 FQNEAQ come from the germline V gene. The CDR3 protein is CASSLDTGGVNQPQHF. CDR3 bases: TGTGCCAGCAGCTTAGATACAGGGGGTGTTAATCAGCCCCAGCATTTT.

This chain links TRBV18 with TRBJ2-5, with D tentatively TRBD2 (5 bases). This CDR3 is 19 amino acids long. Trimming took off 1 base at V and 1 base at J, with 22 bases between the two ends. Germline-derived CDR1 and CDR2 are KGHSH and LQKENI. For the CDR3, the DNA is TGTGCCAGCTCACCACTTGTCGGATCCGGAGGCCCCCTCCAAGAGACCCAGTACTTC. Protein: CASSPLVGSGGPLQETQYF. The complete variable domain, with remaining parts taken from reference TRBV18 and TRBJ2-5, reads NAGVMQNPRHLVRRRGQEARLRCSPMKGHSHVYWYRQLPEEGLKFMVYLQKENIIDESGMPKERFSAEFPKEGPSILRIQQVVRGDSAAYFCASSPLVGSGGPLQETQYFGPGTRLLVL.

The chain has TRBV19 and TRBJ2-2, with 8 bases aligning to TRBD1. Germline V gene lookup returns CDR1 LNHDA and CDR2 SQIVND (reference sequence). This CDR3 contains 17 residues. V shed 2 bases and J 1 base; nucleotides not matched to a gene: 6. The DNA for the CDR3 is TGTGCCAGTAGTATAAGGGCGGGACAGGTGAACACCGGGGAGCTGTTTTTT. Protein: CASSIRAGQVNTGELFF.

This clone occurred a few times. V usage is TRBV27 and J usage is TRBJ2-2; D is ambiguous. The CDR3 totals 15 residues. Germline CDR1 MNHEY, CDR2 SMNVEV (reference sequence). V dropped 1 base and J dropped 5 bases, with 11 bases sitting between them. This CDR3 is CASSLLSGWTGELFF. The CDR3 DNA reads as TGTGCCAGCAGTTTATTATCGGGTTGGACCGGGGAGCTGTTTTTT.

The gene calls are TRBV3-1 (or the pseudogene TRBV3-2) and TRBJ2-7; D is perhaps TRBD1 (6 bases). This CDR3 has 15 amino acids. V was shortened by 4 bases and J by 9 bases, with 22 bases between the two germline ends. CDR1 is LGHDT, CDR2 YNNKEL, per germline (reference sequence). The CDR3 region has the DNA TGTGCCAGCAGCCTGACCGGGACACCTAGCCTAGGGCAGTACTTC. The encoded protein is CASSLTGTPSLGQYF.

The chain is built from TRBV7-8 and TRBJ2-7; 14 bases line up with TRBD2. Germline V gene sequence: CDR1 SGHVS, CDR2 FQNEAQ. The CDR3 has 17 amino acids. J was trimmed by 1 base and V by 5 bases; bases with no gene match: 7. The CDR3 region is CASSPTSGRALSYEQYF. The DNA for the CDR3 is TGTGCCAGCAGCCCGACTAGCGGGAGGGCCTTATCCTACGAGCAGTACTTC.

This chain links TRBV7-9 with TRBJ2-5, with D maybe TRBD2 (6 bases). The CDR3 sequence is 14 residues long. Germline CDR1 is SEHNR and CDR2 is FQNEAQ (reference sequence). V lost 5 bases and J 4 bases, leaving 14 bases between the germline ends. This CDR3 reads CASSGVGSGETQYF. The CDR3 DNA follows: TGTGCCAGCAGCGGAGTGGGTAGCGGAGAGACCCAGTACTTC.

The J gene is TRBJ1-1, the V gene TRBV2; TRBD1 matches at 9 bases. Germline trimming cut 3 bases from V and 3 bases from J; bases unmatched to any gene: 8. This CDR3 contains 16 residues. Germline-derived CDR1 and CDR2 are SNHLY and FYNNEI. CDR3 sequence: CASSDPRTGADTEAFF. In DNA, the CDR3 is TGTGCCAGCAGTGACCCGAGGACAGGGGCCGACACTGAAGCTTTCTTT.

The gene calls are TRBV29-1 and TRBJ1-2, with D tentatively TRBD1 (6 bases). The CDR3 runs 11 residues. Germline V gene sequence: CDR1 SQVTM, CDR2 ANQGSEA. Deletions cut 7 bases from V and 7 bases from J, with 13 bases between. The CDR3 region has the DNA TGCAGCGCAGGGGAAGGTGCTGGCTACACCTTC. It encodes CSAGEGAGYTF. The full variable domain, with the rest looked up from reference TRBV29-1 and TRBJ1-2, is SAVISQKPSRDICQRGTSLTIQCQVDSQVTMMFWYRQQPGQSLTLIATANQGSEATYESGFVIDKFPISRPNLTFSTLTVSNMSPEDSSIYLCSAGEGAGYTFGSGTRLTVV.

The chain is built from TRBV6-5 and TRBJ1-1; 9 positions match TRBD1. In germline, CDR1 is MNHEY, CDR2 SVGAGI. This CDR3 spans 14 amino acids. V trimming: 6 bases; J trimming: 11 bases; junction bases outside the gene matches: 13. DNA for the CDR3: TGTGCCAGCAGGCAATCGGGACAGGGACTGACGGCTTTCTTT. Its protein product is CASRQSGQGLTAFF.

This clone was seen only a few times. The CDR3 DNA reads as TGTGCCAGCAGCCGTAGCGGGGGCGGCACAGATACGCAGTATTTT. Protein: CASSRSGGGTDTQYF. The rearrangement links TRBV11-3 to TRBJ2-3, with 9 bases that match TRBD2. With 5 bases clipped from V and 1 base from J, the junction kept 4 bases outside the gene matches. Germline values: CDR1 SGHNT, CDR2 YENEEA. CDR3 length: 15 amino acids.

This chain joins TRBV20-1 and TRBJ1-5; unclear D gene. The CDR3 covers 15 residues. The V end lost 3 bases, the J end lost 2 bases, and 14 bases lay between the germline ends. Germline-derived CDR1 and CDR2 are DFQATT and SNEGSKA (reference sequence). CDR3 region: CSASPRNVGNQPQHF. The DNA of the CDR3 is TGCAGTGCTAGTCCCAGGAACGTAGGCAATCAGCCCCAGCATTTT.

The J gene is TRBJ1-1, the V gene TRBV27; D not certain. V was shortened by 7 bases and J by 4 bases, with 16 bases between the two germline ends. CDR3 length equals 14 residues. Germline V gene lookup returns CDR1 MNHEY and CDR2 SMNVEV (reference sequence). The CDR3 region is CASNQDTTGTEAFF. DNA of the CDR3: TGTGCCAGCAACCAAGATACGACGGGCACTGAAGCTTTCTTT.

The V and J genes are TRBV5-6 and TRBJ2-7; 8 bases agree with TRBD1. The CDR3 contains 15 residues. Trimming cost V 0 bases and J 3 bases; bases outside gene matches: 5. The germline V gene has CDR1 SGHDT and CDR2 YYEEEE. This CDR3 is CASSLVQGVLYEQYF. The DNA of the CDR3 is TGTGCCAGCAGCTTGGTACAGGGGGTCCTCTACGAGCAGTACTTC. Based on the CDR3 plus reference TRBV5-6 and TRBJ2-7, the full variable domain is DAGVTQSPTHLIKTRGQQVTLRCSPKSGHDTVSWYQQALGQGPQFIFQYYEEEERQRGNFPDRFSGHQFPNYSSELNVNALLLGDSALYLCASSLVQGVLYEQYFGPGTRLTVT.

V and J are TRBV5-1 and TRBJ2-2, with D possibly being TRBD1 (6 bases). The V end was cut by 4 bases, the J end by 3 bases, with 13 bases between. Germline V lookup: CDR1 SGHRS, CDR2 YFSETQ. The CDR3 sequence is 15 residues long. DNA of the CDR3: TGCGCCAGCAGCAGGACAGTGGGGGACACCGGGGAGCTGTTTTTT. Translated, it gives CASSRTVGDTGELFF.

V usage is TRBV6-1 and J usage is TRBJ2-2, with D perhaps TRBD2 (6 bases). V was shortened by 2 bases and J by 6 bases, with 13 bases between the two germline ends. CDR3 length: 15 residues. Per germline, CDR1 MNHNS and CDR2 SASEGT. As DNA, the CDR3 is TGTGCCAGCAGTGAAAGGTCGGAGGGCGCCGGGGAGCTGTTTTTT. It is translated as CASSERSEGAGELFF.

The V gene is TRBV5-1, the J gene TRBJ2-7, with D maybe TRBD1 (6 bases). In germline, CDR1 is SGHRS, CDR2 YFSETQ. Trimming cost V 3 bases and J 5 bases, with 18 bases left between them. The CDR3 runs 15 residues. CDR3: CASSSQGFAADEQYF. The DNA of the CDR3 is TGCGCCAGCAGCTCACAGGGTTTTGCAGCGGACGAGCAGTACTTC.

In this sample, this clone turned up once. The chain carries TRBV30 and TRBJ2-7, with 7 bases lining up with TRBD2. The CDR3 totals 15 residues. CDR1 and CDR2 (germline): GTSNPN, SVGIG (reference sequence). After removal of 0 bases from V and 2 bases from J, the junction contained 7 bases not matched to a gene. DNA for the CDR3: TGTGCCTGGAGTGTGGGGCGGGGGATAACCTACGAGCAGTACTTC. It codes for CAWSVGRGITYEQYF. Supplemented by reference TRBV30 and TRBJ2-7, the full variable domain reads SQTIHQWPATLVQPVGSPLSLECTVEGTSNPNLYWYRQAAGRGLQLLFYSVGIGQISSEVPQNLSASRPQDRQFILSSKKLLLSDSGFYLCAWSVGRGITYEQYFGPGTRLTVT.

The J gene is TRBJ2-3, the V gene TRBV27; a possible D gene is TRBD1 (5 bases). The CDR3 length is 14 residues. Trimming pared 5 bases from V and 0 bases from J, leaving 9 bases between. Germline CDR1 is MNHEY and CDR2 is SMNVEV (reference sequence). For the CDR3, the DNA is TGTGCCAGCAGTCTGGACATCAGCACAGATACGCAGTATTTT. Translation gives CASSLDISTDTQYF.

V is TRBV27 and J is TRBJ1-6; 7 bases line up with TRBD1. With V trimmed by 5 bases and J by 9 bases, 10 bases remained unmatched. This CDR3 has 15 amino acids. Germline assignment: CDR1 MNHEY and CDR2 SMNVEV (reference sequence). The CDR3 coding sequence is TGTGCCAGCAGTCCTGGGGGGACAGTAGCTTCACCCCTCCACTTT. Its protein is CASSPGGTVASPLHF.

This chain uses TRBV4-1 with TRBJ2-7, with 9 positions matching TRBD1. This CDR3 comprises 15 residues. J gave up 2 bases and V 1 base, and 3 bases lay outside the gene matches. From germline, CDR1 is MGHRA and CDR2 YSYEKL. The DNA for the CDR3 is TGCGCCAGCAGCCAAGGTAGGACAGGGGCCTACGAGCAGTACTTC. Protein: CASSQGRTGAYEQYF.

This clone has a handful of counts. V usage is TRBV10-3 and J usage is TRBJ2-3; 10 nucleotides line up with TRBD2. V was pared by 2 bases and J by 6 bases, with 8 bases of the junction left unmatched. Germline V lookup: CDR1 ENHRY, CDR2 SYGVKD. CDR3 length equals 16 residues. CDR3 sequence (DNA): TGTGCCATCAGTGAGGGCACTAGCGGGGACTTTGATACGCAGTATTTT. As protein: CAISEGTSGDFDTQYF.

The DNA of the CDR3 is TGTGCCAGCTCACCCAGGACAGGGAATAGAAACAATGAGCAGTTCTTC. Its translation is CASSPRTGNRNNEQFF. The chain has TRBV18 and TRBJ2-1; 8 positions match TRBD1. CDR1 and CDR2 from the germline V gene are KGHSH and LQKENI. Germline trimming cut 3 bases from V and 5 bases from J; bases unmatched to any gene: 9. The CDR3 runs to 16 residues.

The V gene is TRBV5-1, the J gene TRBJ1-6, with a weak D call TRBD1 (5 bases). The CDR3 runs 14 residues. V shed 4 bases and J shed 9 bases, with 14 bases lying between them. Germline V CDR1 and CDR2: SGHRS, YFSETQ. CDR3 region: CASSDNFQGSPLHF. CDR3 in DNA: TGCGCCAGCAGCGATAACTTCCAGGGTTCACCCCTCCACTTT.

This clone was counted a few times. V gene TRBV11-2 combines with J gene TRBJ1-1; D gene unclear. The CDR3 has 13 residues. The V and J ends lost 1 base and 4 bases respectively, with 7 bases between them. CDR1 is SGHAT, CDR2 FQNNGV, per germline. CDR3 protein: CASSLATGTEAFF. The CDR3 coding sequence is TGTGCCAGCAGCTTAGCAACGGGCACTGAAGCTTTCTTT. Looking up the rest from reference TRBV11-2 and TRBJ1-1 gives the full variable domain: EAGVAQSPRYKIIEKRQSVAFWCNPISGHATLYWYQQILGQGPKLLIQFQNNGVVDDSQLPKDRFSAERLKGVDSTLKIQPAKLEDSAVYLCASSLATGTEAFFGQGTRLTVV.

This chain joins TRBV19 and TRBJ2-3; no clear D. The CDR3 is 17 residues long. V was cut by 7 bases and J by 0 bases, with 20 bases left in between. CDR1 and CDR2 from the germline V gene are LNHDA and SQIVND (reference sequence). The CDR3, as DNA: TGTGCCAGTACGGAGCGAGCGACGTCCCTTAGCACAGATACGCAGTATTTT. This codes for CASTERATSLSTDTQYF.

A word on this clone: The sample holds other DNA sequences that translate to the same CDR3. This chain connects TRBV7-2 to TRBJ2-1; no clear D gene. V was clipped by 1 base and J by 2 bases, with 6 bases between them. Looked up from germline, CDR1 is SGHTA and CDR2 is FQGNSA. There are 14 residues in the CDR3. CDR3 loop: CASSLGLAYNEQFF. The CDR3 DNA follows: TGTGCCAGCAGCTTAGGATTAGCCTACAATGAGCAGTTCTTC. Supplemented by reference TRBV7-2 and TRBJ2-1, the full variable domain reads GAGVSQSPSNKVTEKGKDVELRCDPISGHTALYWYRQSLGQGLEFLIYFQGNSAPDKSGLPSDRFSAERTGGSVSTLTIQRTQQEDSAVYLCASSLGLAYNEQFFGPGTRLTVL.